The text below deals with one TCR beta chain. Its cognate antigen has yet to be identified. There are no base qualities to consult, and no much larger clone falls within one base. Spanning cysteine to phenylalanine, the CDR3 consists of 16 amino acids. The only DNA kept is the CDR3, 48 bases in frame from the first base. The CDR1 and CDR2 encoded by the germline V gene are SGHTA and FQGNSA. Between the V and J ends, shortened by 4 bases and 5 bases respectively, the junction contains 18 bases. The data derive from a study of shared clonotypes between healthy human individuals (dated by TCRdb to about 2020). About the study as a whole: The cohort included three men and a couple of women between 18 and 49 years of age. To estimate repertoire size and how much clonotypes are shared between individuals, the study performed deep sequencing of blood TCR repertoires from a few healthy adults. Each donor's leukapheresis produced roughly between roughly 0.85 and 10 billion PBMCs. For each donor, CD4 naive and CD4 memory were each given three plates, CD8 naive was given two plates, and CD8 memory was given one plate. Different laboratories and diverse techniques were used to prepare libraries and sequence TCR repertoires, to increase sequencing depth and limit assay-specific biases.

The paper as a whole reports these results and caveats: Based on pairwise subsampling, the degree of clonotype sharing among donors was expected to be affected by sequencing depth. Sampling was restricted to blood, and TCR repertoires in tissues likely differ from the TCR repertoires found in blood. Because the study included a small number of donors, the genetic and exposure-history diversity represented was limited. Larger estimated clonotype richness was generally found for naive subsets than for memory subsets. When a few donors were compared, the shared fraction of clonotypes was around 5% for naive CD4, 3.5% for naive CD8, 2.3% for memory CD4, and approximately 0.4% for memory CD8. Compared with non-shared clonotypes, clonotypes shared by all four sorted-subset donors had higher generation probabilities. Rarefaction of sorted-subset datasets indicated incomplete sequencing despite the large sequencing depth.

Using the deep immunoSEQ assay, multiplex PCR amplified TCR CDR3 regions from genomic DNA. Extracted genomic DNA from each cell subset was spread evenly across all wells of several immunoSEQ 96-well plates, with each plate serving as a replicate. For sorted subsets, roughly 0.2 ug genomic DNA, equal to tens of thousands of T cell genomes, was loaded into each replicate PCR. Purified libraries were measured with a Qubit 3.0 fluorometer, size-checked on a Bioanalyzer 2100, and measured again with the KAPA Library Quantification kit. A separate single-read 150-cycle Illumina NextSeq 550 flow cell was used to sequence each immunoSEQ 96-well plate. As for the original processing: The immunoSEQ output contained only junctional sequences without quality scores, so filtering could not match that applied to full-length reads. Sequences were annotated with PyIR, a Python wrapper for IgBLAST v1.9, using IMGT germline references to assign V/J genes and CDR3. Any read was removed if the V/J assignment was weak (E-value above 1e-6), the CDR3 was missing, or the read contained stop codons, out-of-frame junctions, or ambiguous translated residues. V3J clonotypes were defined as sequences sharing an identical inferred V gene, J gene, and CDR3 amino acid sequence. Percentage overlap between repertoires was calculated by dividing the number of shared unique clonotypes by the size of the smaller repertoire. RTK rarefaction, the Chao1 estimator, and Recon v2.1 estimates of unobserved clonotypes were used to assess repertoire richness. OLGA was used to compute generation probabilities for all TCRbeta clonotypes that the gDNA method yielded from a handful of donors. The clones in this table, taken by TCRdb from immuneACCESS, are in-frame only. Not every clone is retained; where verified, under half of the shortfall comes from an unresolved V gene, and the cause of the rest is unknown. V and J calls plus clone size are reproduced from that table; the DNA served to infer D and trimming. This sample gives under 750,000 clones in total; around 77% of them show up just once. The ten largest clones add up to more than 1.5% of the sample.

The donors were healthy, HIV-negative adults who had no recently reported acute infections or vaccinations. Every donor was a Caucasian adult living in Nashville, Tennessee, USA. CD4+ T cells were enriched by magnetic negative selection, after which naive cells were positively selected on CD45RA and the negative fraction was taken as the memory subset. Blood was collected by leukapheresis, and PBMCs were isolated by Ficoll-Histopaque density gradient centrifugation and then cryopreserved in liquid nitrogen vapor phase. Analytical flow cytometry was used to check the purity and quantity of every magnetically sorted T cell population. Each sorted fraction had its genomic DNA isolated and then quantified by UV absorbance on a Nanodrop 2000c.

In this chain, TRBV7-2 is recombined with TRBJ2-1; perhaps TRBD2 is the D gene, with 6 bases matching. Sequencing was done on a sample of memory CD4+ T cells sorted from blood. The cell subset or site label, read with the paper, signifies: CD45RA-negative fraction. The source is a woman aged 25 to 39 in good health. The nucleotide sequence reads as follows: TGTGCCAGCAGCTCACTACTAGCTCCCGGGGACAATGAGCAGTTCTTC. It translates to CASSSLLAPGDNEQFF.